This TCR beta chain was profiled in a study of technical replicates of blood from a handful of donors. This clone appeared a few times. Germline V CDR1 and CDR2: SGHRS, YFSETQ. The CDR3 is 16 amino acids. The V end lost 9 bases, the J end lost 0 bases, and 16 bases lay between the germline ends. The table came from immunoSEQ multiplex PCR; TCRdb's copy has only in-frame clones and leaves some out. In the table there are 73,000 or so clones, 91% of which are singletons. The chain combines TRBV5-1 with TRBJ1-6; no firm D call. Sequences were obtained from T cells isolated from PBMCs. The source of this sequence is a human donor in good health. Here the CDR3 reads CANQKKQSSYNSPLHF. The CDR3 coding sequence is TGCGCCAACCAAAAAAAACAGAGCTCCTATAATTCACCCCTCCACTTT.